The clone carrying this T cell receptor (beta chain) occurred many times. Its antigen remains unidentified. Samples came from axillary lymph nodes draining the breast cancer. This sample was included in a study of breast tumors, draining lymph nodes, adjacent tissues. TCRdb fed the multiplex PCR reads into MiXCR, producing one record per CDR3 protein. The sample carries around 290,000 distinct CDR3 sequences, over 30% recorded once. Study-level points and caveats: Tumor and nontumor repertoires were significantly more similar in luminal-like than in basal-like breast cancer. Findings are consistent with lymph node origin and intratumoral expansion of most tumor T cells. The lymph node origin of tumor T cells was framed as consistent with a hypothesis, not demonstrated. Tumors had less TCR diversity than lymph nodes, more than nontumor tissue.

V shed 5 bases, J shed 7 bases, and the junction held 7 bases outside the gene matches. This CDR3 spans 14 amino acids. Germline V gene lookup returns CDR1 SGHDN and CDR2 FVKESK. The rearrangement uses TRBV14 and TRBJ1-5, with 8 bases identical to TRBD1. The receptor was derived from a female donor with breast cancer. Some clones in this sample may be carry-over from other donors' samples. The sequencing input was axillary lymph node tissue. The CDR3, as DNA: TGTGCCAGCAGCGACAGGGGAAGGCACCAGCCCCAGCATTTT. It translates to CASSDRGRHQPQHF.